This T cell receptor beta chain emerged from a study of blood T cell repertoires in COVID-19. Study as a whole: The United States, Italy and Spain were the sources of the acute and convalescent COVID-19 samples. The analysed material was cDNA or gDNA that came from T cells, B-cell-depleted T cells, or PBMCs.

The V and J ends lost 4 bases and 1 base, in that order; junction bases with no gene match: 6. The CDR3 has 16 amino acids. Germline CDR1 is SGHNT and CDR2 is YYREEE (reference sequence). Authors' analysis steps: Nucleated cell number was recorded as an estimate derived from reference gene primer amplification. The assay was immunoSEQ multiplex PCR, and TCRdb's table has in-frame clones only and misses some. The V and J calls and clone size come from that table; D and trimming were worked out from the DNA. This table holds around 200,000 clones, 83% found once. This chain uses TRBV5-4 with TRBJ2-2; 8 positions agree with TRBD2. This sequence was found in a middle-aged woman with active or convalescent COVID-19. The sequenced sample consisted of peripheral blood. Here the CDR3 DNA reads TGTGCCAGCAGCCTAGGACTAGCTAAGAACACCGGGGAGCTGTTTTTT. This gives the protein CASSLGLAKNTGELFF.